Each of the 4 T cell receptor beta chains below was sequenced from the same sample in a study of T cells after yellow fever vaccination. TCRdb fed the 5' RACE reads into MiXCR, producing one record per CDR3 protein. The sample records 600,000 to 750,000 distinct CDR3 sequences, roughly 12% being singletons. Source: PBMCs, taken on the day of the yellow fever booster vaccination. Receptors were obtained from a man under 40 who received the YFV17D yellow fever vaccine.

Here the CDR3 reads CASSWGAGAYEQYF. The CDR3 coding sequence is TGTGCCAGCAGCTGGGGGGCGGGGGCTTACGAGCAGTACTTC. V gene TRBV7-2 combines with J gene TRBJ2-7; TRBD2 is a possible D gene (7 bases). V lost 4 bases, J lost 4 bases, and 14 bases lay in between. The CDR3 extends over 14 amino acids. Per germline, CDR1 SGHTA and CDR2 FQGNSA.

Points on this clonotype: The junction differs from germline at one of its ends, possibly a read error. The gene calls are TRBV20-1 and TRBJ2-7; D remains unclear. Per germline, CDR1 DFQATT and CDR2 SNEGSKA (reference sequence). The CDR3 is made up of 13 amino acids. The chain's CDR3 is CSADLPTTYEHYF. CDR3 in DNA: TGCAGTGCTGACCTCCCTACTACCTACGAGCATTACTTC.

The chain uses TRBV9 and TRBJ2-7, with 12 bases matching TRBD1. The CDR3 is 15 amino acids. V gave up 2 bases and J gave up 4 bases; unmatched junction bases: 4. The V gene's germline CDR1 is SGDLS and CDR2 YYNGEE. CDR3 coding DNA: TGTGCCAGCAGCGTCGGGACAGGGGGCGCATACGAGCAGTACTTC. Translation: CASSVGTGGAYEQYF. The whole variable domain, remainder taken from reference TRBV9 and TRBJ2-7, is DSGVTQTPKHLITATGQRVTLRCSPRSGDLSVYWYQQSLDQGLQFLIQYYNGEERAKGNILERFSAQQFPDLHSELNLSSLELGDSALYFCASSVGTGGAYEQYFGPGTRLTVT.

This clonotype was found a few times. The rearrangement joins TRBV7-2 to TRBJ1-4, with D maybe TRBD1 (5 bases). This CDR3 spans 17 amino acids. The V gene's germline CDR1 is SGHTA and CDR2 FQGNSA. V was cut by 5 bases and J by 8 bases, with 24 bases left in between. The CDR3 reads CASSTITQRGSLEKLFF. The DNA of the CDR3 is TGTGCCAGCAGCACCATAACCCAACGGGGGAGTTTGGAAAAACTGTTTTTT.